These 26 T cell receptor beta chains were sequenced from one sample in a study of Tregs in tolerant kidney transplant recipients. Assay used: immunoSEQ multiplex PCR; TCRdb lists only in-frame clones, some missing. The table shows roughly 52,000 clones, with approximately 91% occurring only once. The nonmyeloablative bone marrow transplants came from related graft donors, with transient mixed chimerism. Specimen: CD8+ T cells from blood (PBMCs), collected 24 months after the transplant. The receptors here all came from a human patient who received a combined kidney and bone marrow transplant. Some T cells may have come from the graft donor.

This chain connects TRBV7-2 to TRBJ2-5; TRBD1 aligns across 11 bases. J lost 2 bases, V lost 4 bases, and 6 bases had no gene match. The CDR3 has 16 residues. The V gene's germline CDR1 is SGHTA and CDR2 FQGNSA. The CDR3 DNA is TGTGCCAGCAGCTCCGGGACAGGGGGTTTACAAGAGACCCAGTACTTC. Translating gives CASSSGTGGLQETQYF.

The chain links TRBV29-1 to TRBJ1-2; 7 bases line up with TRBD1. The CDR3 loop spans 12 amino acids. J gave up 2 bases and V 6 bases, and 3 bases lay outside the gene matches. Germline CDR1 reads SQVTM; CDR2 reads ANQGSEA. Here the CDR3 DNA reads TGCAGCGTCCGGGGACAGAACTATGGCTACACCTTC. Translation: CSVRGQNYGYTF. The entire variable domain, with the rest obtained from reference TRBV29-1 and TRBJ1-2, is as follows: SAVISQKPSRDICQRGTSLTIQCQVDSQVTMMFWYRQQPGQSLTLIATANQGSEATYESGFVIDKFPISRPNLTFSTLTVSNMSPEDSSIYLCSVRGQNYGYTFGSGTRLTVV.

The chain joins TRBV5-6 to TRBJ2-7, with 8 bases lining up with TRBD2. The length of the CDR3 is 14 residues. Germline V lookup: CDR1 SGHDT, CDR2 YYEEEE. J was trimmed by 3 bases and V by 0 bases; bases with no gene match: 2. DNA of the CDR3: TGTGCCAGCAGCTTGGGAGCGGGAGACTACGAGCAGTACTTC. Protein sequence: CASSLGAGDYEQYF.

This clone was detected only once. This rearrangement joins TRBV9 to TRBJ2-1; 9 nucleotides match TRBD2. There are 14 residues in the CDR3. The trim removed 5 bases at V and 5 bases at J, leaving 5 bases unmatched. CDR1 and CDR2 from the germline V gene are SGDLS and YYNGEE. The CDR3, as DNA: TGTGCCAGCAGGGGCGGGAGGGATCACAATGAGCAGTTCTTC. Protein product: CASRGGRDHNEQFF.

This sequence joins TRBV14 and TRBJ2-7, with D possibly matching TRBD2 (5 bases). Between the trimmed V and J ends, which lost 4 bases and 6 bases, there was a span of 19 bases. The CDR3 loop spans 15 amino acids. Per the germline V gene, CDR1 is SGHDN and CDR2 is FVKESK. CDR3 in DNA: TGTGCCAGCAGCCCGATGGGATCCGGGGATTTCGAGCAGTACTTC. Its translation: CASSPMGSGDFEQYF.

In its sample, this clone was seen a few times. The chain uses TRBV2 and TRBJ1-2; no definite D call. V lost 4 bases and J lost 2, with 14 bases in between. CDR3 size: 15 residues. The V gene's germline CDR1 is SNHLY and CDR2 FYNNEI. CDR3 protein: CASSVVGRPNYGYTF. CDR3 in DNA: TGTGCCAGCAGTGTGGTGGGCAGGCCCAACTATGGCTACACCTTC.

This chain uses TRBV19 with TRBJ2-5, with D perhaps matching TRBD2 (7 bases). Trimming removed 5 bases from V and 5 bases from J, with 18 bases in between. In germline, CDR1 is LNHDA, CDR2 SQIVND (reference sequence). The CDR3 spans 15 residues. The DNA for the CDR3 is TGTGCCAGTAGTTGGGCTTCGGGGGGCCCGGAGACCCAGTACTTC. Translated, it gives CASSWASGGPETQYF.

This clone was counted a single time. The CDR3 reads CASSSRGSYNEQFF. The CDR3 DNA is TGTGCCAGCAGTTCCAGGGGCTCCTACAATGAGCAGTTCTTC. V gene TRBV27 combines with J gene TRBJ2-1; tentative D call: TRBD1 (6 bases). Germline V gene data show CDR1 as MNHEY and CDR2 as SMNVEV (reference sequence). The CDR3 is 14 residues long. Trimming shortened V by 4 bases and J by 0 bases, and 7 bases separated the two germline ends.

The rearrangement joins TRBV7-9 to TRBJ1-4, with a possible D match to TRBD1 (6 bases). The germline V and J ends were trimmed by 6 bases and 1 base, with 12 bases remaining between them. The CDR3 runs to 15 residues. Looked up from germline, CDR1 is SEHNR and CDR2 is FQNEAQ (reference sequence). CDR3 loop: CASSPTGITNEKLFF. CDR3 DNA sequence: TGTGCCAGCAGTCCAACAGGGATAACTAATGAAAAACTGTTTTTT. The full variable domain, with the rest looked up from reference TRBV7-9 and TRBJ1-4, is DTGVSQNPRHKITKRGQNVTFRCDPISEHNRLYWYRQTLGQGPEFLTYFQNEAQLEKSRLLSDRFSAERPKGSFSTLEIQRTEQGDSAMYLCASSPTGITNEKLFFGSGTQLSVL.

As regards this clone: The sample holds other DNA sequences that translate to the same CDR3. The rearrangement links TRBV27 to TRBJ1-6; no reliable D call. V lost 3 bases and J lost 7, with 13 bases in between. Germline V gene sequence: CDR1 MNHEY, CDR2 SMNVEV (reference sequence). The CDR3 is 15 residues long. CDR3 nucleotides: TGTGCCAGCAGTTTTTATGAAGGGAGCAATTCACCCCTCCACTTT. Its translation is CASSFYEGSNSPLHF.

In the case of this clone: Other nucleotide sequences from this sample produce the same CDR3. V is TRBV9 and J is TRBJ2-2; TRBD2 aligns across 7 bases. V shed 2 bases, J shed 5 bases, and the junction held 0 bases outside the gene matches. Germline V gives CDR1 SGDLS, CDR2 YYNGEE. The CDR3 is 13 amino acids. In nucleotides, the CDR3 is TGTGCCAGCAGCGTTAGCGGGACCGGGGAGCTGTTTTTT. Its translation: CASSVSGTGELFF. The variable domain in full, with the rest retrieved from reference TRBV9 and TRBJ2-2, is DSGVTQTPKHLITATGQRVTLRCSPRSGDLSVYWYQQSLDQGLQFLIQYYNGEERAKGNILERFSAQQFPDLHSELNLSSLELGDSALYFCASSVSGTGELFFGEGSRLTVL.

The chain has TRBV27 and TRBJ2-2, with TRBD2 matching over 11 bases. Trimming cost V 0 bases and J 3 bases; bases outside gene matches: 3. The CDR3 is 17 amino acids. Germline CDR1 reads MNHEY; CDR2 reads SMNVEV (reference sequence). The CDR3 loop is CASSLSLAGVYTGELFF. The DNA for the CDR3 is TGTGCCAGCAGTTTATCACTAGCGGGGGTGTACACCGGGGAGCTGTTTTTT.

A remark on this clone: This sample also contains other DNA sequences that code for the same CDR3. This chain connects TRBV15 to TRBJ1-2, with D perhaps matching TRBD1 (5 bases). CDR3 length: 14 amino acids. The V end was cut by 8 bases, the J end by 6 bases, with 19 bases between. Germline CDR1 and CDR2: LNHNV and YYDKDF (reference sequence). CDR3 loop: CATRVRGRVDGYTF. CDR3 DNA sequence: TGTGCCACCCGGGTAAGGGGAAGGGTGGATGGCTACACCTTC.

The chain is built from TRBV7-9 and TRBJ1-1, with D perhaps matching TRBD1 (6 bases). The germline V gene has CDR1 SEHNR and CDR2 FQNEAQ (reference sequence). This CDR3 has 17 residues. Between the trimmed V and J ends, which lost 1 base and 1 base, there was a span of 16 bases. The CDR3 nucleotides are TGTGCCAGCAGCTTAGTTAGGGTCAGGGGTGGGAACACTGAAGCTTTCTTT. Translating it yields CASSLVRVRGGNTEAFF.

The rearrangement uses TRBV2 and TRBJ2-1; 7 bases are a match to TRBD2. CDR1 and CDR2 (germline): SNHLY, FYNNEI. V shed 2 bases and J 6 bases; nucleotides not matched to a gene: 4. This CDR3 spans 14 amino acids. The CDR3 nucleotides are TGTGCCAGCAGTGAAAGCGGGACCCGCAATGAGCAGTTCTTC. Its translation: CASSESGTRNEQFF.

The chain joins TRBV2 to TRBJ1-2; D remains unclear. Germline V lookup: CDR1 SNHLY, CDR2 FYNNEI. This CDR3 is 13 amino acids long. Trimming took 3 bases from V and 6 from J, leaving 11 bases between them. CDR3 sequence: CASSESGPHGYTF. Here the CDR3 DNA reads TGTGCCAGCAGTGAGAGCGGGCCTCATGGCTACACCTTC.

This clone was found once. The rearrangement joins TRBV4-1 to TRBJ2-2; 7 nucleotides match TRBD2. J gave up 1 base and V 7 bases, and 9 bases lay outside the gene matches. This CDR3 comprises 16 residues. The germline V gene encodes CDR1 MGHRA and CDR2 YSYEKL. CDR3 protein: CASTLLGGMNTGELFF. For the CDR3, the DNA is TGCGCCAGCACCCTCCTGGGAGGGATGAACACCGGGGAGCTGTTTTTT.

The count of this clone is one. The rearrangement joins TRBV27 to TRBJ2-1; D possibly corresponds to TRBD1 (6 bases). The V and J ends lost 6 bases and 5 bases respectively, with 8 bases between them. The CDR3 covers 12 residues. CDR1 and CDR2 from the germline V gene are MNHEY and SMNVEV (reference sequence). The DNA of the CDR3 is TGTGCCAGCAGGACAGGCAACAATGAGCAGTTCTTC. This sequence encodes CASRTGNNEQFF.

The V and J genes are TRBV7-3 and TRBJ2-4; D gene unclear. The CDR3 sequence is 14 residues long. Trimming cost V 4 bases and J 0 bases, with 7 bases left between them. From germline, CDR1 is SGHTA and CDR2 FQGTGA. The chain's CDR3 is CASSSGLAKNIQYF. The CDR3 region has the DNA TGTGCCAGCAGCTCCGGGTTAGCCAAAAACATTCAGTACTTC.

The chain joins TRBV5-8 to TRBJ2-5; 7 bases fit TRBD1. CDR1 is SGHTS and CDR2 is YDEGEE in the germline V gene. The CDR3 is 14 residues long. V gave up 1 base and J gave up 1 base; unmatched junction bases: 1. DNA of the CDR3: TGTGCCAGCAGCTTGAACAGGGGCCAAGAGACCCAGTACTTC. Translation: CASSLNRGQETQYF.

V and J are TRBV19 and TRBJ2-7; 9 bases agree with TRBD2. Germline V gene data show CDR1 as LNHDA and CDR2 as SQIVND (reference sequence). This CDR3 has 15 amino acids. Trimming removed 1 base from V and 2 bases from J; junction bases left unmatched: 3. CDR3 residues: CASSIGLADTYEQYF. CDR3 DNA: TGTGCCAGTAGTATAGGACTAGCGGACACCTACGAGCAGTACTTC. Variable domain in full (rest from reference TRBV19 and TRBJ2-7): DGGITQSPKYLFRKEGQNVTLSCEQNLNHDAMYWYRQDPGQGLRLIYYSQIVNDFQKGDIAEGYSVSREKKESFPLTVTSAQKNPTAFYLCASSIGLADTYEQYFGPGTRLTVT.

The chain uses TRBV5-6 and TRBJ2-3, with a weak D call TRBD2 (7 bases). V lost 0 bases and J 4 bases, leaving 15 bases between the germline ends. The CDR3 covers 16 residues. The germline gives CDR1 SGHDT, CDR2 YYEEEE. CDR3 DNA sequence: TGTGCCAGCAGCTTGGGGCTGGGGGGGCTACCAGATACGCAGTATTTT. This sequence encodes CASSLGLGGLPDTQYF.

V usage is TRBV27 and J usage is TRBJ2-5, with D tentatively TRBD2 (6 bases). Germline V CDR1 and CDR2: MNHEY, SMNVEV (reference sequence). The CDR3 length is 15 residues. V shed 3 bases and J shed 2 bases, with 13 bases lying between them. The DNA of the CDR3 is TGTGCCAGCAGTTTGAGGAGGGATCTTCAAGAGACCCAGTACTTC. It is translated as CASSLRRDLQETQYF.

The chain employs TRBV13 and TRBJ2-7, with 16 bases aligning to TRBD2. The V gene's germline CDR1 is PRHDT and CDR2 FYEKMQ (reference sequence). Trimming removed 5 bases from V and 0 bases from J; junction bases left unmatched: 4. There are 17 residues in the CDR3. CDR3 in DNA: TGTGCCAGCAGCCCGGGACTAGCGGGAGGGAGCTCCTACGAGCAGTACTTC. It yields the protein CASSPGLAGGSSYEQYF.

The CDR3 reads CAWNSRVNQPQHF. In nucleotides, the CDR3 is TGTGCCTGGAATTCCCGGGTAAATCAGCCCCAGCATTTT. The chain uses TRBV30 and TRBJ1-5; D not certain. The CDR3 loop spans 13 amino acids. The germline V and J ends were trimmed by 4 bases and 4 bases, with 11 bases remaining between them. The germline V gene has CDR1 GTSNPN and CDR2 SVGIG (reference sequence). Using reference TRBV30 and TRBJ1-5 for the parts outside the CDR3, the full variable domain is SQTIHQWPATLVQPVGSPLSLECTVEGTSNPNLYWYRQAAGRGLQLLFYSVGIGQISSEVPQNLSASRPQDRQFILSSKKLLLSDSGFYLCAWNSRVNQPQHFGDGTRLSIL.

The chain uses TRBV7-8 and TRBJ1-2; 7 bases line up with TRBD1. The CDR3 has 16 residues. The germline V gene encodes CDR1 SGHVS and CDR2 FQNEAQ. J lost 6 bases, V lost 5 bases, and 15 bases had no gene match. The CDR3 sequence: CASSRWVRQGRDGYTF. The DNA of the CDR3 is TGTGCCAGCAGCCGGTGGGTTCGACAGGGTAGGGATGGCTACACCTTC.